The source of this TCR beta chain is a study of cytomegalovirus exposure and HLA in healthy donors. As regards this clone: Its antigen remains unknown.

Notes on the study in general: Accounts indicate the classifier identified cytomegalovirus status with strong specificity and sensitivity. A previous analysis found most TCR beta V segments productive roughly 87% or roughly 30% of the time.

The CDR3 spans 12 residues. Germline V gene lookup returns CDR1 SGHTA and CDR2 FQGTGA. V shed 3 bases and J 9 bases; nucleotides not matched to a gene: 5. Primers for the PCR totalled 60 Vbeta and 13 Jbeta. The repertoire was sequenced with immunoSEQ multiplex PCR; TCRdb's copy has only in-frame clones and lacks some. This table has 150,000 to 190,000 clones, roughly 82% appearing once. This chain connects TRBV7-3 to TRBJ2-7, with TRBD2 identical over 7 bases. The source material was PBMCs. This clonotype was sampled from a woman between 45 and 65 years old in good health and CMV-seropositive. Written as DNA, the CDR3 is TGTGCCAGCAGCTTCGCTTGGGGGGGGCAGTACTTC. This sequence encodes CASSFAWGGQYF.